These 29 T cell receptor beta chains were all obtained from the same sample, sequenced in a study of blood T cell repertoires in COVID-19. The protocol was immunoSEQ multiplex PCR, while the TCRdb copy is restricted to in-frame clones and leaves out a portion. The sample holds about 75,000 clones, 79% seen once. The sequencing input was peripheral blood. These receptors were taken from a woman of 80 years or more with active or convalescent COVID-19.

The chain couples TRBV5-4 to TRBJ2-7; 8 bases agree with TRBD2. This CDR3 has 14 residues. Germline-derived CDR1 and CDR2 are SGHNT and YYREEE (reference sequence). Unmatched junction bases numbered 7, after V lost 4 bases and J lost 4 bases. Here the CDR3 DNA reads TGTGCCAGCAGCCCGGCGGGGGGCTGGTACGAGCAGTACTTC. Its protein product is CASSPAGGWYEQYF.

The chain carries TRBV6-5 and TRBJ2-1; D not certain. V was trimmed by 2 bases and J by 9 bases, leaving 20 bases between them. Germline CDR1 reads MNHEY; CDR2 reads SVGAGI. The CDR3 consists of 16 residues. CDR3 in amino acids: CASSYRFETPPAEQFF. CDR3 sequence (DNA): TGTGCCAGCAGTTACCGGTTTGAGACTCCCCCGGCTGAGCAGTTCTTC.

The V gene is TRBV7-2, the J gene TRBJ2-3, with 11 bases lining up with TRBD2. V lost 5 bases, J lost 0 bases, and 10 bases stayed unmatched. This CDR3 has 18 amino acids. Germline CDR1 and CDR2: SGHTA and FQGNSA. In DNA form, the CDR3 reads TGTGCCAGCAGCAAAAAACTAGCGGGGGCGTCTAGCACAGATACGCAGTATTTT. Translating gives CASSKKLAGASSTDTQYF.

The chain carries TRBV27 and TRBJ2-5; TRBD2 is a possible D gene (7 bases). CDR1 is MNHEY and CDR2 is SMNVEV in the germline V gene (reference sequence). Trimming cost V 3 bases and J 2 bases, with 10 bases left between them. This CDR3 is built from 14 residues. The CDR3 spells CASSFGGRQETQYF. The CDR3, as DNA: TGTGCCAGCAGTTTCGGGGGGCGACAAGAGACCCAGTACTTC.

This clone came up once. V is TRBV5-1 and J is TRBJ1-6, with TRBD1 matching 8 bases. V shed 0 bases and J 9 bases; nucleotides not matched to a gene: 5. The CDR3 loop spans 15 amino acids. Per germline, CDR1 SGHRS and CDR2 YFSETQ. The CDR3 loop is CASSLAIGQGSPLHF. The CDR3 nucleotides read TGCGCCAGCAGCTTGGCAATCGGACAGGGTTCACCCCTCCACTTT.

The genes are TRBV27 and TRBJ2-7; D unclear. This CDR3 is 15 amino acids long. Germline assignment: CDR1 MNHEY and CDR2 SMNVEV (reference sequence). Trimming stripped 3 bases from V and 0 bases from J, with 12 bases between. The CDR3: CASSLAVAPSYEQYF. The CDR3 DNA is TGTGCCAGCAGTTTGGCGGTAGCACCCTCCTACGAGCAGTACTTC.

The chain employs TRBV7-2 and TRBJ2-1; D might be TRBD1 (6 bases). The CDR3 contains 15 residues. Per germline, CDR1 SGHTA and CDR2 FQGNSA. Deletions cut 5 bases from V and 4 bases from J, with 15 bases between. Here the CDR3 reads CASSPTGTSYNEQFF. In DNA form, the CDR3 reads TGTGCCAGCAGCCCCACCGGGACATCTTACAATGAGCAGTTCTTC.

This chain uses TRBV11-2 with TRBJ2-5; 10 positions agree with TRBD2. Trimming removed 6 bases from V and 1 base from J; junction bases left unmatched: 14. The germline V gene encodes CDR1 SGHAT and CDR2 FQNNGV. The CDR3 contains 18 residues. The CDR3 reads CASSPTLGASGGQETQYF. As DNA, the CDR3 is TGTGCCAGCAGTCCCACCCTTGGAGCTAGCGGGGGCCAAGAGACCCAGTACTTC.

In this sample, this clone turned up a few times. The chain combines TRBV28 with TRBJ2-7, with no clear D. This CDR3 spans 12 amino acids. Trimming removed 7 bases at V and 0 bases at J, with 7 bases between. Germline lookup yields CDR1 MDHEN and CDR2 SYDVKM. DNA of the CDR3: TGTGCCAGCAATCGGTACTCCTACGAGCAGTACTTC. Translating it yields CASNRYSYEQYF.

Here the CDR3 reads CASSSLGSGSTYNEQFF. Written as DNA, the CDR3 is TGTGCCAGCAGCTCTCTGGGTAGCGGTTCCACCTACAATGAGCAGTTCTTC. The gene calls are TRBV9 and TRBJ2-1, with D possibly matching TRBD2 (6 bases). Germline V gene data show CDR1 as SGDLS and CDR2 as YYNGEE. With 4 bases removed from V and 2 bases from J, the gap between germline ends came to 19 bases. The CDR3 contains 17 residues.

The chain employs TRBV13 and TRBJ2-1; D may be TRBD1 (6 bases). The CDR3 contains 15 residues. V was trimmed by 10 bases and J by 2 bases, leaving 18 bases between them. CDR1 and CDR2 (germline): PRHDT, FYEKMQ (reference sequence). Written as DNA, the CDR3 is TGTGCCACCTCCCACAGGGCCAGCCCCTACAATGAGCAGTTCTTC. Its protein is CATSHRASPYNEQFF.

The chain carries TRBV11-2 and TRBJ1-1; TRBD1 might be the D (5 bases). This CDR3 has 13 residues. Trimming took off 3 bases at V and 10 bases at J, with 15 bases between the two ends. The germline CDR1 and CDR2 sequences are SGHAT and FQNNGV. The CDR3 here is CASSLGRDSGAFF. Written as DNA, the CDR3 is TGTGCCAGCAGCTTGGGTAGGGACTCAGGAGCTTTCTTT.

The V call is TRBV15, the J call TRBJ1-2; 7 bases are shared with TRBD1. Unmatched junction bases numbered 4, after V lost 0 bases and J lost 9 bases. The length of the CDR3 is 13 residues. The germline gives CDR1 LNHNV, CDR2 YYDKDF (reference sequence). The CDR3 region has the DNA TGTGCCACCAGCAGAGATCCAGGGGGGCGCTACACCTTC. It translates to CATSRDPGGRYTF.

The chain uses TRBV29-1 and TRBJ1-1; 8 bases are shared with TRBD1. The length of the CDR3 is 13 residues. The J segment lost 5 bases and the V segment lost 8 bases, leaving 10 bases of the junction unmatched. The germline gives CDR1 SQVTM, CDR2 ANQGSEA. CDR3 protein: CSPKRQGSTEAFF. In DNA, the CDR3 is TGCAGCCCCAAAAGACAGGGGAGTACTGAAGCTTTCTTT.

The genes are TRBV6-5 and TRBJ1-2; D may be TRBD1 (5 bases). Trimming left V 11 bases short and J 0 bases short, with 16 bases between. This CDR3 has 14 amino acids. Germline-derived CDR1 and CDR2 are MNHEY and SVGAGI. The CDR3 nucleotides are TGTGCCGGCATCGGGGGGTCCCCTAACTATGGCTACACCTTC. Residues: CAGIGGSPNYGYTF.

V usage is TRBV18 and J usage is TRBJ2-7; 7 bases line up with TRBD1. This CDR3 comprises 13 residues. Looked up from germline, CDR1 is KGHSH and CDR2 is LQKENI. V shed 7 bases, J shed 5 bases, and the junction held 8 bases outside the gene matches. CDR3 loop: CASLRTGFHEQYF. The CDR3 DNA reads as TGTGCCAGCTTACGGACAGGTTTCCACGAGCAGTACTTC.

The chain employs TRBV7-2 and TRBJ1-6; D not certain. The CDR3 sequence is 15 residues long. CDR1 is SGHTA and CDR2 is FQGNSA in the germline V gene. Trimming left V 4 bases short and J 1 base short, with 8 bases between. In nucleotides, the CDR3 is TGTGCCAGCAGCTCACCGGGATCCTATAATTCACCCCTCCACTTT. It translates to CASSSPGSYNSPLHF.

The V gene is TRBV6-2 or TRBV6-3, the J gene TRBJ2-7; a possible D gene is TRBD2 (5 bases). Germline lookup yields CDR1 MNHEY and CDR2 SVGEGT. This CDR3 has 14 amino acids. The germline V and J ends were trimmed by 6 bases and 3 bases, with 15 bases remaining between them. CDR3 nucleotide sequence: TGTGCCAGCAGCCACGGGAACAGACTCTACGAGCAGTACTTC. Amino acid sequence: CASSHGNRLYEQYF.

The rearrangement links TRBV4-2 to TRBJ1-5; a possible D gene is TRBD1 (5 bases). The length of the CDR3 is 14 residues. Germline V gives CDR1 LGHNA, CDR2 YNFKEQ. V lost 0 bases and J lost 6, with 9 bases in between. In DNA form, the CDR3 reads TGTGCCAGCAGCCAAGATGGGGGGATTCAGCCCCAGCATTTT. This encodes CASSQDGGIQPQHF.

CDR3 bases: TGTGCCAGCAGTCCCCCGGCGGTCGGGGTAACAGATACGCAGTATTTT. Its translation: CASSPPAVGVTDTQYF. V is TRBV3-1 (or the pseudogene TRBV3-2) and J is TRBJ2-3; tentative D call: TRBD2 (5 bases). The CDR3 totals 16 residues. CDR1 and CDR2 (germline): LGHDT, YNNKEL (reference sequence). Trimming took 6 bases from V and 3 from J, leaving 19 bases between them.

The J gene is TRBJ2-7, the V gene TRBV27; 11 bases line up with TRBD2. Germline CDR1 and CDR2: MNHEY and SMNVEV (reference sequence). The CDR3 covers 14 residues. Trimming removed 6 bases from V and 3 bases from J; junction bases left unmatched: 4. The CDR3 loop is CASRGLAEGYEQYF. The CDR3 nucleotides are TGTGCCAGCAGGGGACTAGCGGAGGGCTACGAGCAGTACTTC.

This chain joins TRBV4-3 and TRBJ2-7; D unclear. Germline V gene lookup returns CDR1 LGHNA and CDR2 YSLEER. Deletions cut 0 bases from V and 1 base from J, with 10 bases between. The length of the CDR3 is 15 residues. The DNA of the CDR3 is TGCGCCAGCAGCCAAGAGCTGACAAAATCCTACGAGCAGTACTTC. This translates into CASSQELTKSYEQYF.

This clone was found a few times. The chain couples TRBV28 to TRBJ1-4; D is uncertain. This CDR3 spans 12 amino acids. The V gene's germline CDR1 is MDHEN and CDR2 SYDVKM. V was cut by 6 bases and J by 3 bases, with 5 bases left in between. CDR3 residues: CASRGPNEKLFF. DNA for the CDR3: TGTGCCAGCAGGGGCCCTAATGAAAAACTGTTTTTT.

This sequence joins TRBV5-1 and TRBJ2-4; TRBD2 agrees at 9 bases. The CDR3 is 16 residues long. Germline V gives CDR1 SGHRS, CDR2 YFSETQ. After removal of 1 base from V and 2 bases from J, the junction contained 4 bases not matched to a gene. DNA of the CDR3: TGCGCCAGCAGCTTGCCGTCTAGCGGGACCAAAAACATTCAGTACTTC. Protein: CASSLPSSGTKNIQYF.

The rearrangement uses TRBV5-1 and TRBJ1-4; 7 nucleotides line up with TRBD1. Germline lookup yields CDR1 SGHRS and CDR2 YFSETQ. V shed 4 bases, J shed 6 bases, and the junction held 9 bases outside the gene matches. The CDR3 sequence is 15 residues long. The CDR3 loop reads CASSTDRVYDEKLFF. The CDR3 DNA sequence: TGCGCCAGCAGCACTGACAGGGTTTACGATGAAAAACTGTTTTTT.

The genes are TRBV5-6 and TRBJ1-5; D remains unclear. This CDR3 has 14 residues. Trimming cost V 2 bases and J 1 base, with 7 bases left between them. Germline CDR1 is SGHDT and CDR2 is YYEEEE. CDR3 amino acids: CASSFGISNQPQHF. The CDR3 nucleotides are TGTGCCAGCAGCTTCGGGATCAGCAATCAGCCCCAGCATTTT.

In its sample, this clone was seen a few times. The gene calls are TRBV7-2 and TRBJ1-1; a weak D match, TRBD1 (6 bases). There are 13 residues in the CDR3. Germline-derived CDR1 and CDR2 are SGHTA and FQGNSA. Trimming shortened V by 4 bases and J by 8 bases, and 14 bases separated the two germline ends. CDR3 coding DNA: TGTGCCAGCAGCTCGACAGGCGATCGAGAAGCTTTCTTT. It is translated as CASSSTGDREAFF.

V is TRBV5-1 and J is TRBJ2-3, with 10 positions matching TRBD1. The length of the CDR3 is 17 residues. Germline V CDR1 and CDR2: SGHRS, YFSETQ. V shed 1 base, J shed 6 bases, and the junction held 11 bases outside the gene matches. The CDR3 here is CASSLSWTGGTGDTQYF. As DNA, the CDR3 is TGCGCCAGCAGCTTGTCCTGGACAGGGGGAACGGGGGATACGCAGTATTTT.

The rearrangement joins TRBV2 to TRBJ2-7; the match to TRBD2 covers 9 bases. The CDR3 loop spans 14 amino acids. V lost 6 bases to trimming and J lost 7 bases; unmatched junction nucleotides: 10. Germline V gene lookup returns CDR1 SNHLY and CDR2 FYNNEI. CDR3 protein: CASRRLAATGEQYF. CDR3 nucleotide sequence: TGTGCCAGCAGAAGACTAGCGGCGACGGGGGAGCAGTACTTC.